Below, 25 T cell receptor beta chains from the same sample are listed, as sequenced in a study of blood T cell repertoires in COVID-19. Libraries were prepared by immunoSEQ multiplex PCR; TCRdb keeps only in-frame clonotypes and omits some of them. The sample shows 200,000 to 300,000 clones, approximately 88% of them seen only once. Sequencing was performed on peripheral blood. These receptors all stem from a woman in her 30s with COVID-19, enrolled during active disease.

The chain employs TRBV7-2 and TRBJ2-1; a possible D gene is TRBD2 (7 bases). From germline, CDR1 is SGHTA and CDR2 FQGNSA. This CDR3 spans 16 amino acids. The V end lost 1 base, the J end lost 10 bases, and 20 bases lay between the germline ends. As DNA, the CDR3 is TGTGCCAGCAGCTTAGAGGTTGGGGGGGGGCTCAGGGAGCAGTTCTTC. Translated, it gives CASSLEVGGGLREQFF.

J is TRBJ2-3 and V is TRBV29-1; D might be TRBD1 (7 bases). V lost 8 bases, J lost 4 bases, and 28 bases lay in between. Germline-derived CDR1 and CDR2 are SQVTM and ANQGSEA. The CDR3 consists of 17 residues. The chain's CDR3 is CSSTGGGYLFVADTQYF. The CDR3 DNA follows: TGCAGCTCAACAGGAGGGGGCTACCTATTCGTCGCAGATACGCAGTATTTT.

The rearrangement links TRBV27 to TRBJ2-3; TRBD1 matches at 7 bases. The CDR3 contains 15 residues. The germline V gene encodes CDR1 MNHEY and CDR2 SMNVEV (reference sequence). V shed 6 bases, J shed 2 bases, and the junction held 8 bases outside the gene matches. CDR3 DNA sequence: TGTGCCAGCAGAGCGGCAGGGGGAAACACAGATACGCAGTATTTT. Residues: CASRAAGGNTDTQYF.

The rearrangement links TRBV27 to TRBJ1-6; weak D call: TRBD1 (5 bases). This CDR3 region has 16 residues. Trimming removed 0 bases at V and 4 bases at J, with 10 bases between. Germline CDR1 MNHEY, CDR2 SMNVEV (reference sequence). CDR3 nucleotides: TGTGCCAGCAGTTTATCGGGAACAGGATATAATTCACCCCTCCACTTT. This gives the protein CASSLSGTGYNSPLHF.

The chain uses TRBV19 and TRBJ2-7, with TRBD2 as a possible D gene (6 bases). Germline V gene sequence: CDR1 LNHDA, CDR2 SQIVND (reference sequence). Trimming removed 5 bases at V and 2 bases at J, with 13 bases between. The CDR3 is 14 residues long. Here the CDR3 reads CASSWSSGPYEQYF. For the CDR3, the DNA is TGTGCCAGTAGTTGGAGTAGCGGACCCTACGAGCAGTACTTC.

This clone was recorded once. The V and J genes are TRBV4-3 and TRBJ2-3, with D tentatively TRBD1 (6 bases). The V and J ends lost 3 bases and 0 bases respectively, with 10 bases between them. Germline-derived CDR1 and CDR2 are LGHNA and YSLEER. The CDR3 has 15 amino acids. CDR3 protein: CASSHGTFSTDTQYF. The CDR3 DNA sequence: TGCGCCAGCAGCCACGGGACATTTAGCACAGATACGCAGTATTTT.

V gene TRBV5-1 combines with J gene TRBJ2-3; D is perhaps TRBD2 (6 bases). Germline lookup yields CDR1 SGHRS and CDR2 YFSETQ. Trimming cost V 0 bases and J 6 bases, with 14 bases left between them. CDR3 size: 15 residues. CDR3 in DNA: TGCGCCAGCAGCTTGGAACGGCGGGAATCCGATACGCAGTATTTT. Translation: CASSLERRESDTQYF.

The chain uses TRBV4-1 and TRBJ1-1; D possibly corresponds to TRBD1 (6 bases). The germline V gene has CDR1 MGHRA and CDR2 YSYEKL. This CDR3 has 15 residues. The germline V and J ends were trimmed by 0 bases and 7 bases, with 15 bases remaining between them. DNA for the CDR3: TGCGCCAGCAGCCAAGAGAATGTCGGGGGGCGTGAAGCTTTCTTT. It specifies CASSQENVGGREAFF.

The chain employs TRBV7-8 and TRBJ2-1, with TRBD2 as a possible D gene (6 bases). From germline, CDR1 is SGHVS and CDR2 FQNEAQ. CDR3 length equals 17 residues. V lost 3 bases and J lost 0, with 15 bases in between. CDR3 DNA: TGTGCCAGCAGCTTCCCACGACGGGGGAGCTCCTACAATGAGCAGTTCTTC. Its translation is CASSFPRRGSSYNEQFF.

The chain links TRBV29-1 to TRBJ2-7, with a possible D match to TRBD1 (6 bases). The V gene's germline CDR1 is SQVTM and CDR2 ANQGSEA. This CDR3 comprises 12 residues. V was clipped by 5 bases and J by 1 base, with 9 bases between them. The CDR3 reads CSVQGQSYEQYF. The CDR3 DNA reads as TGCAGCGTTCAGGGGCAATCCTACGAGCAGTACTTC.

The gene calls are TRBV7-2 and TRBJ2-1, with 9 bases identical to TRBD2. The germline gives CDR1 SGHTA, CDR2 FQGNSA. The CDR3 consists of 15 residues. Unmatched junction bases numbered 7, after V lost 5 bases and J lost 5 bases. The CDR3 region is CASSRQREVHNEQFF. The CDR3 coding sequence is TGTGCCAGCAGCCGTCAGCGGGAGGTCCACAATGAGCAGTTCTTC.

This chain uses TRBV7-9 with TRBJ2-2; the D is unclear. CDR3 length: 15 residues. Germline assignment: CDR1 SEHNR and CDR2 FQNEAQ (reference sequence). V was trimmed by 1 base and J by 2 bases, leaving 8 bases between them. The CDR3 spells CASSLGQVNTGELFF. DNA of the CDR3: TGTGCCAGCAGCTTAGGGCAGGTTAACACCGGGGAGCTGTTTTTT.

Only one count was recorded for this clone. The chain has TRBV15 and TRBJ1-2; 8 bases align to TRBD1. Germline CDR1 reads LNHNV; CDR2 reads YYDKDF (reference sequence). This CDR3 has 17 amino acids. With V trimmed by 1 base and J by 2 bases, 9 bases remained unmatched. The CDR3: CATSRGGRGRVNYGYTF. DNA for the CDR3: TGTGCCACCAGCAGAGGTGGCAGGGGGCGCGTGAACTATGGCTACACCTTC.

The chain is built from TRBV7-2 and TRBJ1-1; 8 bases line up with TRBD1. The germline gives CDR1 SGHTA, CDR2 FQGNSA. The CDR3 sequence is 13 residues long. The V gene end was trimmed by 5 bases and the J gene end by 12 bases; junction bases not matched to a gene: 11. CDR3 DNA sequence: TGTGCCAGCAGCATGTACAGGGGGGGTGGGTCTTTCTTT. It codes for CASSMYRGGGSFF.

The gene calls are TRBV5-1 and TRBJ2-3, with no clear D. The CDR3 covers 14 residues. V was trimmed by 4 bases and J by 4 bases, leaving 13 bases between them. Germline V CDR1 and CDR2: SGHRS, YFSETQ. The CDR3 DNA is TGCGCCAGCAGCGCGTTACAAAGCGCAGATACGCAGTATTTT. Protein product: CASSALQSADTQYF.

The CDR3 bases are TGTGCCAGCAGCCCAACGGGGGGAGCCTACGAAAAACTGTTTTTT. The encoded protein is CASSPTGGAYEKLFF. The genes are TRBV7-9 and TRBJ1-4, with D possibly matching TRBD1 (5 bases). The germline V gene encodes CDR1 SEHNR and CDR2 FQNEAQ (reference sequence). The CDR3 runs to 15 residues. Trimming removed 5 bases at V and 8 bases at J, with 18 bases between.

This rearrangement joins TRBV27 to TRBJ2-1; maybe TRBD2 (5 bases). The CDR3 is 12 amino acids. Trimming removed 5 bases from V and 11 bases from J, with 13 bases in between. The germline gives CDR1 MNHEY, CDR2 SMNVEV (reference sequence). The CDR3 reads CASSRSSTQQFF. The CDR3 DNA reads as TGTGCCAGCAGTCGATCTAGCACACAGCAGTTCTTC.

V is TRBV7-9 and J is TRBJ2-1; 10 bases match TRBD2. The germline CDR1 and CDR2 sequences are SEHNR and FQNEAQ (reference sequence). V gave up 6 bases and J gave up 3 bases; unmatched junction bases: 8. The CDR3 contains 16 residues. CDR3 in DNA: TGTGCCAGCAGTCCCGGTAGCGGGGGGTTCTACAATGAGCAGTTCTTC. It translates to CASSPGSGGFYNEQFF.

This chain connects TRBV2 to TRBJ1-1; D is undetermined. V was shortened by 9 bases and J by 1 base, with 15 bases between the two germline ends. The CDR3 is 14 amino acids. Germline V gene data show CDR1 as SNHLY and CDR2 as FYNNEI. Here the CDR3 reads CASREGNRNTEAFF. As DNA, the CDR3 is TGTGCCAGTAGGGAGGGCAACCGGAACACTGAAGCTTTCTTT.

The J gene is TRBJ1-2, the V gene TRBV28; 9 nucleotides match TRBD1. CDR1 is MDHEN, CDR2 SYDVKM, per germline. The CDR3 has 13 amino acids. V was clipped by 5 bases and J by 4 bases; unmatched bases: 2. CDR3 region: CASSGTGIYGYTF. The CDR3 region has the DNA TGTGCCAGCAGTGGGACAGGGATCTATGGCTACACCTTC.

The CDR3 sequence is CASSSFTQQFF. Written as DNA, the CDR3 is TGTGCCAGCAGCTCGTTTACTCAGCAGTTCTTC. V usage is TRBV9 and J usage is TRBJ2-1; D is ambiguous. The CDR3 is 11 amino acids. Per germline, CDR1 SGDLS and CDR2 YYNGEE. V was clipped by 4 bases and J by 11 bases, with 10 bases between them.

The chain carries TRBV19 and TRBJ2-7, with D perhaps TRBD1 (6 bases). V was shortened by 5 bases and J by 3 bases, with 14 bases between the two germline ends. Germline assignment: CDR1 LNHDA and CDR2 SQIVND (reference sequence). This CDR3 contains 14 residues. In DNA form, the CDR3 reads TGTGCCAGTAGTCCGACGCCAGGGGACTACGAGCAGTACTTC. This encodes CASSPTPGDYEQYF.

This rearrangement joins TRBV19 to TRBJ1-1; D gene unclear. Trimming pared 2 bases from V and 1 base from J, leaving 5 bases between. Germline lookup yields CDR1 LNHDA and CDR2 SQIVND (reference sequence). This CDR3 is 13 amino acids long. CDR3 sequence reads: CASSIIENTEAFF. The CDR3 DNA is TGTGCCAGTAGTATAATAGAGAACACTGAAGCTTTCTTT.

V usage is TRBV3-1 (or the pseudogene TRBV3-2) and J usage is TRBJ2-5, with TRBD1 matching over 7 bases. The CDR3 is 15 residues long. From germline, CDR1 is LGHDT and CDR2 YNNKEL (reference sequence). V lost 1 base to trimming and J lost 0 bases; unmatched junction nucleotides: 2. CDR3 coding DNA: TGTGCCAGCAGCCAAGGTCAGGGGGACCAAGAGACCCAGTACTTC. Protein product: CASSQGQGDQETQYF.

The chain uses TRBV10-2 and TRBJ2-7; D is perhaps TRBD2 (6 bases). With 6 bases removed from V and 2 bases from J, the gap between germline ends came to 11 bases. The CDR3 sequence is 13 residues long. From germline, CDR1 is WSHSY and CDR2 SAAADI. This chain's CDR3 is CASRQGLTYEQYV. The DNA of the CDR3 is TGCGCCAGCAGGCAGGGACTTACCTACGAGCAGTACGTC.